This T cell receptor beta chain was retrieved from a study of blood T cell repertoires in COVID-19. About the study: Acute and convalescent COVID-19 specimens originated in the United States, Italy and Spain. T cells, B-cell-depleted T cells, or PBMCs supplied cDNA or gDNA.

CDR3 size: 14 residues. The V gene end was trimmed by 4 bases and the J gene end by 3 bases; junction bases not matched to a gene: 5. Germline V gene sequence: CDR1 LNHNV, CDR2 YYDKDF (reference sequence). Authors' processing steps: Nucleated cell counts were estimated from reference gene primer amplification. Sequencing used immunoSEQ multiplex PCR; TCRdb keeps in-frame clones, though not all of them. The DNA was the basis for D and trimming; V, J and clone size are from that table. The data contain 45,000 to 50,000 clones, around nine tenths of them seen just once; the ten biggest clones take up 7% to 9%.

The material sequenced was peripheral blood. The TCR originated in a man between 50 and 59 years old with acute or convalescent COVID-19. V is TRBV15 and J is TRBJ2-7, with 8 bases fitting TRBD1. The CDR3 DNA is TGTGCCACCAGCACGCAGGGGGCGGGCTACGAGCAGTACTTC. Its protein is CATSTQGAGYEQYF.